A selection of T cell receptor beta chains follows, all from one sample in a study of CD8+CD57+ T cells in acquired aplastic anemia. Via MiXCR, TCRdb re-called the reads, giving one row per CDR3 protein. Among under 500,000 distinct CDR3 sequences, approximately 33% were seen once, and the ten largest hold 0.82%. The sample consisted of sorted CD4+, CD8+, or CD8+CD57+ T cells (not recorded which) from PBMCs. These receptors all come from a human donor with aplastic anemia. Both conserved end residues are part of each CDR3. D genes are given only for firm matches. Part of the rows lack a size; the others show once, few, many or a class for expanded clones.

size,D,length,J,V,CDR3
.,.,15,TRBJ2-5,TRBV24-1,CATSVVTASNQPQYF
.,.,12,TRBJ1-1,TRBV10-3,CASSGGATEAFF
few,.,16,TRBJ1-5,TRBV30,CAWSGLGPTGGQPQHF
many,.,14,TRBJ1-5,TRBV6-1,CASTVIGARQPQHF
.,.,13,TRBJ1-2,TRBV19,CAWSDYSQGGYTF
.,.,18,TRBJ2-4,TRBV19,CASSINFLATELKNIQYF
few,.,14,TRBJ2-2,TRBV9,CASSGANNTGELFF
many,TRBD2,15,TRBJ2-7,TRBV5-1,CASSLWTSGAYEQYF
.,.,13,TRBJ2-5,TRBV2,CASSVRARETQYF
.,.,13,TRBJ2-1,TRBV7-3,CASSQPGYNEQFF
.,.,16,TRBJ2-2,TRBV19,CAWSRVKLENTGELFF
.,TRBD2,16,TRBJ2-3,TRBV30,CAWSVGRLAGTDTQYF
once,.,14,TRBJ1-1,TRBV2,CASSDWERNTEAFF
few,.,15,TRBJ1-3,TRBV6-1,CASRRDGSSGNTIYF
many,.,13,TRBJ1-5,TRBV7-3,CASSLLGVGPQHF
.,.,15,TRBJ1-1,TRBV9,CASARGGRGDTEAFF
few,.,16,TRBJ1-3,TRBV11-2,CASSLVPQSSGNTIYF
.,.,15,TRBJ2-2,TRBV9,CASSVAARGTGELFF
few,.,12,TRBJ2-7,TRBV12-3/TRBV12-4,CASSGLTYEQYF
many,TRBD1,14,TRBJ2-5,TRBV20-1,CSARGPGGRETQYF
.,TRBD1,14,TRBJ1-4,TRBV6-1,CASSPTGGSEKLFF
many,.,13,TRBJ1-5,TRBV15,CATSRDPDQPQHF
many,TRBD1,13,TRBJ2-3,TRBV2,CASYRGVEDTQYF
few,TRBD1,14,TRBJ2-5,TRBV19,CASSIKGAQETQYF
few,TRBD1,14,TRBJ1-5,TRBV6-1,CASSLGDRDQPQHF
few,.,15,TRBJ2-1,TRBV9,CASSLGRRQWDERFF
.,TRBD1,17,TRBJ1-1,TRBV4-1,CASSQDRDRRTNTEAFF
once,.,14,TRBJ2-3,TRBV19,CASSIETGADTQYF
many,.,14,TRBJ2-1,TRBV19,CASSTGGEAYEQFF
.,.,13,TRBJ2-1,TRBV20-1,CSASGGLYNEQFF
.,.,15,TRBJ2-5,TRBV5-1,CASSSPPGNQETQYF
few,TRBD2,14,TRBJ2-7,TRBV3-1,CASSLATGGVEQYF
.,TRBD1,12,TRBJ1-2,TRBV10-3,CAISGDRAGNTF
many,.,12,TRBJ2-3,TRBV14,CASSQGTYTQYF
.,TRBD1,16,TRBJ1-6,TRBV24-1,CASSRDRGTYNSPLHF
many,TRBD1,16,TRBJ1-6,TRBV19,CASSTGQILSYSPLHF
.,.,14,.,TRBV19,CASSIWGAHNEQYF
many,TRBD1,14,TRBJ2-7,TRBV7-2,CASSVFWTGYEQYF
many,TRBD2,15,TRBJ2-7,TRBV10-1,CASSQGLAGDTEQYF
.,.,12,TRBJ2-5,TRBV10-2,CASSVAKETQYF